This T cell receptor beta chain was recovered during a study of shared T cell receptors in the human thymus. Sequenced by immunoSEQ multiplex PCR; TCRdb stores in-frame clones only, minus some. The table shows some 720,000 clones, with around 87% occurring only once. V lost 4 bases and J lost 7, with 8 bases in between. Germline V gene lookup returns CDR1 SGHVS and CDR2 FQNEAQ. CDR3 length equals 12 residues. The sample was also reused in another study, on human thymus T cells. That source notes: Thymic samples were excised during corrective heart operations.

The chain links TRBV7-8 to TRBJ1-5, with a weak D call TRBD1 (5 bases). The sequenced sample consisted of thymocytes. The TCR originated in a boy in the first two years of life with a congenital heart defect. CDR3 in amino acids: CASSSRQQPQHF. The CDR3 nucleotides read TGTGCCAGCAGCTCAAGACAGCAGCCCCAGCATTTT. Based on the CDR3 plus reference TRBV7-8 and TRBJ1-5, the full variable domain is GAGVSQSPRYKVAKRGQDVALRCDPISGHVSLFWYQQALGQGPEFLTYFQNEAQLDKSGLPSDRFFAERPEGSVSTLKIQRTQQEDSAVYLCASSSRQQPQHFGDGTRLSIL.